These 14 T cell receptor beta chains were all obtained from the same sample, sequenced in a study of blood T cell repertoires in COVID-19. The data were produced by immunoSEQ multiplex PCR, yet TCRdb's version contains in-frame clones alone and is incomplete. The sample lists about 42,000 clones; 75% to 85% were seen once. The sequencing input was peripheral blood. The receptors shown here come from a man older than 75 with acute or convalescent COVID-19.

The chain links TRBV5-1 to TRBJ2-2, with 11 bases lining up with TRBD2. V shed 4 bases and J 4 bases; nucleotides not matched to a gene: 6. The CDR3 extends over 16 amino acids. CDR1 is SGHRS and CDR2 is YFSETQ in the germline V gene. CDR3 coding DNA: TGCGCCAGCAGCGTACTAGCGGGGGACGGCACCGGGGAGCTGTTTTTT. The encoded protein is CASSVLAGDGTGELFF.

The chain recombines TRBV21-1 with TRBJ2-7; the table's D call, TRBD2, has no DNA check behind it. TRBV21-1 is deemed a pseudogene. The CDR3 totals 15 residues. CDR3 sequence: CASSKEVTGNYEQYF. DNA of the CDR3: TGTGCCAGCAGCAAAGAGGTCACCGGGAACTACGAGCAGTACTTC.

This chain connects TRBV6-5 to TRBJ1-5; D ambiguous. Deletions cut 7 bases from V and 0 bases from J, with 7 bases between. The germline V gene encodes CDR1 MNHEY and CDR2 SVGAGI. CDR3 size: 13 residues. CDR3 region: CASTVYSNQPQHF. CDR3 DNA: TGTGCCAGCACGGTATATAGCAATCAGCCCCAGCATTTT.

The gene calls are TRBV5-1 and TRBJ2-1, with a possible D match to TRBD1 (5 bases). The CDR3 has 15 amino acids. The V gene lost 5 bases and the J gene lost 2 bases, with 14 bases spanning the gap. CDR1 is SGHRS and CDR2 is YFSETQ in the germline V gene. CDR3 in DNA: TGCGCCAGCAGGATCGACAGTACCACCTACAATGAGCAGTTCTTC. It yields the protein CASRIDSTTYNEQFF.

This chain uses TRBV24-1 with TRBJ2-3, with TRBD2 matching 10 bases. V lost 3 bases to trimming and J lost 6 bases; unmatched junction nucleotides: 8. Germline V gene data show CDR1 as KGHDR and CDR2 as SFDVKD. There are 16 residues in the CDR3. This CDR3 reads CATSDLAGEVADTQYF. The DNA for the CDR3 is TGTGCCACCAGTGATCTAGCGGGAGAAGTGGCGGATACGCAGTATTTT.

The chain recombines TRBV18 with TRBJ2-5; D is ambiguous. Germline-derived CDR1 and CDR2 are KGHSH and LQKENI. The CDR3 contains 12 residues. V gave up 2 bases and J gave up 4 bases, with 5 bases separating them. The CDR3 here is CASSPTGETQYF. The CDR3 nucleotides read TGTGCCAGCTCACCAACCGGAGAGACCCAGTACTTC.

J is TRBJ2-5 and V is TRBV18, with D possibly matching TRBD2 (6 bases). The CDR3 spans 13 residues. V was pared by 6 bases and J by 5 bases, with 13 bases between. CDR1 KGHSH and CDR2 LQKENI come from the germline V gene. The CDR3: CASSPGTGETQYF. The CDR3 nucleotides are TGTGCCAGCTCGCCCGGGACTGGGGAGACCCAGTACTTC.

The chain recombines TRBV7-9 with TRBJ2-7, with D tentatively TRBD1 (6 bases). The CDR3 runs to 14 residues. Germline CDR1 SEHNR, CDR2 FQNEAQ (reference sequence). The V end lost 0 bases, the J end lost 0 bases, and 6 bases lay between the germline ends. CDR3 in amino acids: CASSLARGSYEQYF. The CDR3 DNA sequence: TGTGCCAGCAGCTTAGCCAGGGGCTCCTACGAGCAGTACTTC. Variable domain in full (rest from reference TRBV7-9 and TRBJ2-7): DTGVSQNPRHKITKRGQNVTFRCDPISEHNRLYWYRQTLGQGPEFLTYFQNEAQLEKSRLLSDRFSAERPKGSFSTLEIQRTEQGDSAMYLCASSLARGSYEQYFGPGTRLTVT.

As concerns this clone: The sample carries other DNA sequences with the same CDR3. The rearrangement links TRBV6-5 to TRBJ2-7; TRBD1 matches at 7 bases. The CDR3 is 13 residues long. The germline CDR1 and CDR2 sequences are MNHEY and SVGAGI. Trimming cost V 7 bases and J 3 bases; bases outside gene matches: 6. The CDR3 DNA reads as TGTGCCAGCACTCGGACAGGAGACTACGAGCAGTACTTC. It codes for CASTRTGDYEQYF.

V usage is TRBV19 and J usage is TRBJ1-5; TRBD1 might be the D (5 bases). With 3 bases removed from V and 6 bases from J, the gap between germline ends came to 21 bases. Germline CDR1 LNHDA, CDR2 SQIVND (reference sequence). The CDR3 is 17 residues long. For the CDR3, the DNA is TGTGCCAGTAGTATTGATCTCGCCAGGGAAGGTGGTCAGCCCCAGCATTTT. Amino acids: CASSIDLAREGGQPQHF.

The rearrangement links TRBV4-1 to TRBJ2-1, with TRBD2 matching over 9 bases. Germline V gives CDR1 MGHRA, CDR2 YSYEKL. The J segment lost 5 bases and the V segment lost 4 bases, leaving 9 bases of the junction unmatched. The CDR3 has 16 amino acids. The CDR3 loop reads CASSPLSGRNDNEQFF. The DNA of the CDR3 is TGCGCCAGCAGCCCCCTTAGCGGGAGAAACGACAATGAGCAGTTCTTC.

This rearrangement joins TRBV11-2 to TRBJ2-5; 15 nucleotides align to TRBD2. V gave up 5 bases and J gave up 5 bases; unmatched junction bases: 6. CDR1 and CDR2 (germline): SGHAT, FQNNGV. This CDR3 comprises 16 residues. CDR3 DNA sequence: TGTGCCAGCAGCCCTCGGACTAGCGGGGGGGCGGAGACCCAGTACTTC. Encoded protein: CASSPRTSGGAETQYF.

This clone appeared once. The rearrangement links TRBV7-2 to TRBJ2-3; TRBD2 aligns across 9 bases. Trimming took 5 bases from V and 1 from J; bases not matched to a gene: 4. The V gene's germline CDR1 is SGHTA and CDR2 FQGNSA. The CDR3 is made up of 15 amino acids. The CDR3 loop reads CASSAGGLRTDTQYF. The CDR3 bases are TGTGCCAGCAGCGCGGGGGGGCTACGCACAGATACGCAGTATTTT. Full variable domain (outside the CDR3, taken from reference TRBV7-2 and TRBJ2-3): GAGVSQSPSNKVTEKGKDVELRCDPISGHTALYWYRQSLGQGLEFLIYFQGNSAPDKSGLPSDRFSAERTGGSVSTLTIQRTQQEDSAVYLCASSAGGLRTDTQYFGPGTRLTVL.

The CDR3 region has the DNA TGTGCCAGCAGCCCGGGGGTTGGAAAAGCCACCGGGGAGCTGTTTTTT. It translates to CASSPGVGKATGELFF. The J gene is TRBJ2-2, the V gene TRBV9, with TRBD2 as a possible D gene (6 bases). The germline CDR1 and CDR2 sequences are SGDLS and YYNGEE. The CDR3 sequence is 16 residues long. V was cut by 4 bases and J by 4 bases, with 17 bases left in between.